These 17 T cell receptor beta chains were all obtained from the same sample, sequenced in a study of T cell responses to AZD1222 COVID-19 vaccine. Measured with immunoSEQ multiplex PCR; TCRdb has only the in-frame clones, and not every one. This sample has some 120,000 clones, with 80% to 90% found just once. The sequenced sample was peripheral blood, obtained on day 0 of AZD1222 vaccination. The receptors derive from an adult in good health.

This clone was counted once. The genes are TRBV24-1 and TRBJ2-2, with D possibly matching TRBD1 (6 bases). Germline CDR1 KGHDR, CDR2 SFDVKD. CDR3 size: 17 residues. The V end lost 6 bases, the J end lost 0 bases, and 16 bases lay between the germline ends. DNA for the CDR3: TGTGCCACCAGTCTTAGGGGGAGCGAATCGAACACCGGGGAGCTGTTTTTT. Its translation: CATSLRGSESNTGELFF.

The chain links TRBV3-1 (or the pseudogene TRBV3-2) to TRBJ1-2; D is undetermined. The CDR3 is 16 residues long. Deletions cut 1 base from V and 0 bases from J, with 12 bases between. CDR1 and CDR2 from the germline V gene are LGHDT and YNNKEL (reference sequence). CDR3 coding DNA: TGTGCCAGCAGCCAAGGGTGGAGGGAAGCTAACTATGGCTACACCTTC. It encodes CASSQGWREANYGYTF.

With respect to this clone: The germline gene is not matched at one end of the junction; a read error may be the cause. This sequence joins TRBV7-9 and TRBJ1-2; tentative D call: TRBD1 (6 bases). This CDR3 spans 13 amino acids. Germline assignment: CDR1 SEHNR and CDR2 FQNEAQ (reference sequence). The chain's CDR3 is CASSLSGPGGTNF. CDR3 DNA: TGTGCCAGCAGCTTATCGGGTCCTGGGGGCACAAACTTC.

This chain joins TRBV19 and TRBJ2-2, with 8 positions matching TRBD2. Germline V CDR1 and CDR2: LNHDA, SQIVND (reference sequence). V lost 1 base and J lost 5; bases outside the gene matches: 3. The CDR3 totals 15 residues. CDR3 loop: CASSIVGTSTGELFF. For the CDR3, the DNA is TGTGCCAGTAGTATAGTTGGGACTAGTACCGGGGAGCTGTTTTTT.

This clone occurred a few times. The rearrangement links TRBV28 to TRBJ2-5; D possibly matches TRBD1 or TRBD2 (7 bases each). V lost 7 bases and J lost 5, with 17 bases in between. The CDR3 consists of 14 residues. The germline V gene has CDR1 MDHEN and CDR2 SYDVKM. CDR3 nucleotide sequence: TGTGCCAGCATCTCCAGGGGGGGCGGGGAGACCCAGTACTTC. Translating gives CASISRGGGETQYF.

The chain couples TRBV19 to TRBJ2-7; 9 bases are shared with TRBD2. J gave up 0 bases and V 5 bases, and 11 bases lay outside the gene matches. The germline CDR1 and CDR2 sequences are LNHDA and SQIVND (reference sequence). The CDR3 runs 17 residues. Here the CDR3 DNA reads TGTGCCAGTAGTGAGACTAGCGGATCACCGAGCTCCTACGAGCAGTACTTC. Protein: CASSETSGSPSSYEQYF.

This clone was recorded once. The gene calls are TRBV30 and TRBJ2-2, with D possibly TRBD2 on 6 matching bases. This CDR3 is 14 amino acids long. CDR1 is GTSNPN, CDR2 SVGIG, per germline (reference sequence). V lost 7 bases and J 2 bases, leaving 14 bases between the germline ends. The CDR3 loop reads CASHGRGNTGELFF. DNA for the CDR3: TGTGCCTCCCACGGGCGGGGTAACACCGGGGAGCTGTTTTTT.

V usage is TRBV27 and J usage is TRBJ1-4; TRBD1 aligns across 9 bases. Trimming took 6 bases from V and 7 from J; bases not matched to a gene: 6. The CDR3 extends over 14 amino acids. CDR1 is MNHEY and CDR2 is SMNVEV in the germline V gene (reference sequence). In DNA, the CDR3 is TGTGCCAGCAGCTCCGGGACAGGGCTTGAAAAACTGTTTTTT. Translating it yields CASSSGTGLEKLFF.

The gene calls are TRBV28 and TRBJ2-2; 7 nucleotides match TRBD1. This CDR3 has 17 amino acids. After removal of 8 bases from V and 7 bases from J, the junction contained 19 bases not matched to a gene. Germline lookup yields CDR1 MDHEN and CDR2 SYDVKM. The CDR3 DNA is TGTGCCAGCGGCGGGCCCGGGACAGTTGGTTTTGGCGGGGAGCTGTTTTTT. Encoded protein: CASGGPGTVGFGGELFF.

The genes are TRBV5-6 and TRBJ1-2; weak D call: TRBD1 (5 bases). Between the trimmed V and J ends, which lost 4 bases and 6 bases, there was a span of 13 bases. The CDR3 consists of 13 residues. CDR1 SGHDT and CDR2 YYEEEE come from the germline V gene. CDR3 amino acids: CASSLGGDNGYTF. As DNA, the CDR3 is TGTGCCAGCAGCCTGGGGGGAGATAATGGCTACACCTTC.

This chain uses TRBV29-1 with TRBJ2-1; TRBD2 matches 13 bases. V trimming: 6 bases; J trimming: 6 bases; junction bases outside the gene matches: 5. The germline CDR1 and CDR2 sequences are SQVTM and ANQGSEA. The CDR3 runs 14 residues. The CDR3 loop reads CSVDGLAGVNEQFF. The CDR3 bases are TGCAGCGTCGATGGACTAGCGGGAGTCAATGAGCAGTTCTTC.

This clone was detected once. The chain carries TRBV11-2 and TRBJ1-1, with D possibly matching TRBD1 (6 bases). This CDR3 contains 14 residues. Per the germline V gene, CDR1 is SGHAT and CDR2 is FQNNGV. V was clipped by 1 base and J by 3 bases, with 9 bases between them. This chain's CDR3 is CASSLVQGDTEAFF. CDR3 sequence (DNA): TGTGCCAGCAGCTTAGTACAGGGCGACACTGAAGCTTTCTTT.

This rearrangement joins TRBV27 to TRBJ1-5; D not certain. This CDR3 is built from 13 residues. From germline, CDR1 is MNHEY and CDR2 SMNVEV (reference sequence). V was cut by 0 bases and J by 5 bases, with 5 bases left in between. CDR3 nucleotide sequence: TGTGCCAGCAGTTTATCGTTCGATCAGCCCCAGCATTTT. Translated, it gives CASSLSFDQPQHF.

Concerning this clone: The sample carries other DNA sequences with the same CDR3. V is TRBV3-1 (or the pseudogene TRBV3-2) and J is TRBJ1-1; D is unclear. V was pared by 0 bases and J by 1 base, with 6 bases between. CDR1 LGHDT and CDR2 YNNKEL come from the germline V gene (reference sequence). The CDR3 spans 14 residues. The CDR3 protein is CASSQDLGNTEAFF. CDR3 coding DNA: TGTGCCAGCAGCCAAGATCTAGGGAACACTGAAGCTTTCTTT.

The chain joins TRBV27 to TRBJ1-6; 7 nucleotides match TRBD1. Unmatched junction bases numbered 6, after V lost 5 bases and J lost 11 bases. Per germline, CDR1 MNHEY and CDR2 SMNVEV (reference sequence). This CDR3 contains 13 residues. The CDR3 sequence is CASSQDREAPLHF. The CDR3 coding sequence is TGTGCCAGCAGTCAAGACAGGGAGGCACCCCTCCACTTT.

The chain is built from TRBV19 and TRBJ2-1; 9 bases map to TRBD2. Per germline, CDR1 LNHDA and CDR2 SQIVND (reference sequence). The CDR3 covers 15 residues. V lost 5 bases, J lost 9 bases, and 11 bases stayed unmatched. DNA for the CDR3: TGTGCCAGTAGTCCGGCCTCGGGACTAGCATTTGAGCAGTTCTTC. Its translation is CASSPASGLAFEQFF.

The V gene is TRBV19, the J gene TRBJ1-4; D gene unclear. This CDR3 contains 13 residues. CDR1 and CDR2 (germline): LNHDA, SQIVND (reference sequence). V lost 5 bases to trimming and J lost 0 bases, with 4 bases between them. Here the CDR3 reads CASSPSTNEKLFF. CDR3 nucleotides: TGTGCCAGTAGTCCCTCAACTAATGAAAAACTGTTTTTT.